This T cell receptor beta chain emerged from a study of metastatic and nonmetastatic thyroid tumors. The authors' processing: Construction of a distant-metastasis classifier for papillary thyroid cancer relied on CDR3 differences across clinicopathological groups. With MiXCR, TCRdb reprocessed the PCR reads. TCRdb's processing, not the authors', yielded these V and J calls. The sample contains approximately 5,000 clones, approximately 30% of which appear only once. This CDR3 is 14 amino acids long. Trimming took 1 base from V and 0 from J, leaving 7 bases between them. A word on this clone: Antigen: not known.

Ahead of thyroid surgery, no patient had received treatment of any kind. Study outcomes and limitations: In blood and tumor, TCR beta diversity was reportedly significantly higher in malignant thyroid tumors than in benign nodules.

This clonotype was obtained from a female donor with papillary thyroid cancer or a benign thyroid nodule (not recorded which). Some clones in this sample may be carry-over from other donors' samples. This sequence joins TRBV12-3 or TRBV12-4 and TRBJ2-7; no clear D gene. Material: adjacent normal tissue. The CDR3 DNA reads as TGTGCCAGCAGTTTAGGTGGGAACTCCTACGAGCAGTACTTC. It yields the protein CASSLGGNSYEQYF.